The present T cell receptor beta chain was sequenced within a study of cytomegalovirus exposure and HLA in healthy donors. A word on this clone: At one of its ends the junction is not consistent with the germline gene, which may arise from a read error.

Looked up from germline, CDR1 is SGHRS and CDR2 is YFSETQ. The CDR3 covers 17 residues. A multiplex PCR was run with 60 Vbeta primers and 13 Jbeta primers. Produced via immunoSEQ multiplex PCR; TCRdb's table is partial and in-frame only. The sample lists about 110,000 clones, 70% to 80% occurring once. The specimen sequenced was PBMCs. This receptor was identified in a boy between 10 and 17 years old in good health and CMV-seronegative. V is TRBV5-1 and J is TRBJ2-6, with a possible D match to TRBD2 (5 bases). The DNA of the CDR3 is TGCACCAGCAGCTTGTATTCGAGGGCATCTGGGGCCAACGTCCTGACTTTC. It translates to CTSSLYSRASGANVLTF.